The present TCR beta chain was sequenced within a study of cytomegalovirus exposure and HLA in healthy donors. Overall study: A subsequent analysis stated that the 120 validation repertoires were run on the same platform as the roughly 670 first-cohort repertoires.

Regarding the study as a whole: Rarity characterized most TCR sequences, yet some public TCRs appeared in many donors.

Method: immunoSEQ multiplex PCR; TCRdb's copy keeps in-frame clones and lacks some. This sample has about 98,000 clones, with about 90% found just once. For this clone: Its antigen is currently unknown.

The sequenced sample consisted of PBMCs. The TCR originated in a man aged 18-30 years in good health and CMV-seropositive.

The CDR3 spells CASSPQVRWEKLFF. The CDR3, as DNA: TGTGCCAGCAGCCCACAGGTTCGGTGGGAAAAACTGTTTTTT. The V call is TRBV11-2, the J call TRBJ1-4; D possibly corresponds to TRBD1 (5 bases). The CDR3 sequence is 14 residues long. CDR1 is SGHAT and CDR2 is FQNNGV in the germline V gene. V lost 5 bases, J lost 8 bases, and 15 bases lay in between.